This T cell receptor beta chain was obtained from a study of cytomegalovirus exposure and HLA in healthy donors. Study context: Early release data held 85 million or so unique TCRs from HLA-typed donors.

Primers for the PCR totalled 60 Vbeta and 13 Jbeta. Clones were read by immunoSEQ multiplex PCR, and TCRdb kept only the in-frame ones, dropping some. This table has 90,000 or so clones, around 73% appearing once. On this clone itself: The antigen is unknown.

Regarding the study as a whole: The study assumed roughly uniform donor sequencing depth for presence/absence analyses.

Germline V gene lookup returns CDR1 MDHEN and CDR2 SYDVKM. The CDR3 is made up of 15 amino acids. J was trimmed by 6 bases and V by 5 bases; bases with no gene match: 5. The receptor was isolated from a woman between 40 and 50 years old in good health and CMV-seronegative. The chain carries TRBV28 and TRBJ2-2; the match to TRBD1 covers 11 bases. The specimen was PBMCs. CDR3: CASSRGTGGPGELFF. The CDR3 DNA is TGTGCCAGCAGTAGAGGGACAGGGGGGCCCGGGGAGCTGTTTTTT.